There are a few counts of the clone carrying this T cell receptor (beta chain). The target antigen is unknown. Lamina propria and intraepithelial lymphocytes were released by processing graft tissue. CDR1 is SGHTA, CDR2 FQGNSA, per germline. Trimming cost V 5 bases and J 6 bases, with 17 bases left between them. The CDR3 has 14 residues. These data are taken from a study of graft-versus-host responses after intestinal transplantation. Repertoires were generated with immunoSEQ multiplex PCR, while TCRdb's copy carries only in-frame clones and drops some. The sample has around 15,000 clones; roughly three fifths are singletons. Regarding the study as a whole: Peak levels of circulating GvH clones tracked with early post-transplant HvG declines.

This specimen consisted of ileum tissue, obtained 524 days after transplant. The TCR sequence derives from a human patient who received an intestinal transplant, so some T cells may come from the graft donor. The J gene is TRBJ2-7, the V gene TRBV7-2; D not certain. CDR3 nucleotide sequence: TGTGCCAGCAGCCCCCCTGCTCCCCTTAGCGAGCAGTACTTC. Translated: CASSPPAPLSEQYF.